The rows below give T cell receptor beta chains drawn from one sample of a study of blood T cell repertoires in COVID-19. TCRdb's table, derived via immunoSEQ multiplex PCR, lists solely in-frame clones and lacks some. The sample consists of approximately 360,000 clones, about 89% of them appearing once. Input material: PBMCs or T cells enriched from blood (not recorded which). All receptors derive from a man aged 35 to 55 in a cohort exposed to, infected with or recovered from COVID-19 (not recorded which). CDR3s include the opening cysteine and the closing phenylalanine or tryptophan. A D gene is named only where the DNA matches it firmly. The size of a clone is reported for some rows only, either as once, few or many, or as a class for expanded clones.

v_call,clone_size,d_call,j_call,cdr3_aa,cdr3_nt
TRBV27,.,TRBD2,TRBJ2-7,CASSTLTSGENYEQYF,TGTGCCAGCAGTACCCTGACTAGCGGGGAAAACTACGAGCAGTACTTC
TRBV5-1,.,TRBD1,TRBJ1-1,CASSRDRAGTEAFF,TGCGCCAGCAGCCGGGACAGGGCGGGCACTGAAGCTTTCTTT
TRBV5-6,.,.,TRBJ2-1,CASSLLTEDDNEQFF,TGTGCCAGCAGCCTCCTGACAGAAGACGACAATGAGCAGTTCTTC
TRBV5-6,.,.,TRBJ2-7,CASSSRGLAYEQYF,TGTGCCAGCAGTAGCAGGGGCTTGGCGTACGAGCAGTACTTC
TRBV5-1,.,TRBD2,TRBJ2-1,CASSRQAGTSAKGEQFF,TGCGCCAGCAGCCGCCAAGCCGGGACTAGCGCTAAGGGAGAGCAGTTCTTC
TRBV4-2,.,TRBD2,TRBJ2-7,CASSQAQRETYEQYF,TGTGCCAGCAGCCAAGCCCAGCGGGAGACATACGAGCAGTACTTC
TRBV5-6,.,.,TRBJ2-5,CASSAGPGMETQYF,TGTGCCAGCAGCGCCGGGCCCGGGATGGAGACCCAGTACTTC
TRBV5-1,.,TRBD1,TRBJ1-5,CASSLGTGGDQPQHF,TGCGCCAGCAGCTTGGGGACAGGGGGGGACCAGCCCCAGCATTTT
TRBV28,.,.,TRBJ1-2,CASSLTSAGYYGYTF,TGTGCCAGCAGTCTAACTAGCGCAGGGTACTATGGCTACACCTTC
TRBV29-1,once,.,TRBJ2-6,CSVEGGSGANVLTF,TGCAGCGTTGAAGGCGGCTCTGGGGCCAACGTCCTGACTTTC
TRBV6-5,.,.,TRBJ2-7,CASKTGPTYEQYF,TGTGCCAGCAAGACAGGACCCACCTACGAGCAGTACTTC
TRBV10-2,.,TRBD1,TRBJ2-7,CASTRTGELSYEQYF,TGCGCCAGCACCCGGACAGGTGAATTGTCCTACGAGCAGTACTTC
TRBV3-1/TRBV3-2,few,TRBD2,TRBJ2-1,CASSQETPSGSNEQFF,TGTGCCAGCAGCCAAGAGACCCCTAGCGGGAGTAATGAGCAGTTCTTC
TRBV6-1,.,TRBD1,TRBJ1-2,CASSEAPTGYGYTF,TGTGCCAGCAGTGAAGCTCCGACAGGGTATGGCTACACCTTC
TRBV2,.,.,TRBJ2-4,CASTEQRAVAKNIQYF,TGTGCCAGCACCGAGCAGCGGGCCGTAGCCAAAAACATTCAGTACTTC
TRBV10-1,.,TRBD1,TRBJ1-6,CASSAGQGVFSPLHF,TGCGCCAGCAGTGCGGGACAGGGGGTGTTTTCACCCCTCCACTTT
TRBV28,few,TRBD1,TRBJ2-1,CASRQGQVILNEQFF,TGTGCCAGCCGACAGGGACAGGTCATCCTAAATGAGCAGTTCTTC
TRBV29-1,.,TRBD1,TRBJ1-1,CSVATGGEKAFF,TGCAGCGTGGCGACAGGGGGAGAAAAAGCTTTCTTT
TRBV23-1,few,.,TRBJ1-5,CASRPRDQPQHF,TGCGCCAGCAGGCCCAGGGATCAGCCCCAGCATTTT
TRBV19,.,TRBD1,TRBJ1-2,CASSMGTGMGVFTF,TGTGCCAGTAGTATGGGGACAGGGATGGGTGTGTTCACCTTC
TRBV7-9,.,TRBD2,TRBJ2-1,CASSSYGGSPPYYGNEQFF,TGTGCCAGCAGCTCATACGGCGGGAGCCCCCCCTATTACGGCAATGAGCAGTTCTTC
TRBV27,.,.,TRBJ1-6,CASSRKTGNSPLHF,TGTGCCAGCTCGAGGAAAACAGGGAATTCACCCCTCCACTTT
TRBV6-1,.,.,TRBJ1-4,CASSELGAPNEKLFF,TGTGCCAGCAGTGAACTGGGGGCACCTAATGAAAAACTGTTTTTT